Each of the 25 T cell receptor beta chains below was sequenced from the same sample in a study of T cell repertoires in cytomegalovirus infection. In TCRdb, the reads were re-called with MiXCR into one record per CDR3 protein. The sample carries fewer than 200,000 distinct CDR3 sequences, roughly a fifth recorded once. Their cognate antigens are unknown. The sequencing used CD8+ T cells from cultured PBMCs, collected from culture after CMV antigen stimulation. Source of these receptors: a human donor in good health (CMV status not recorded). Some clones in this sample may be carry-over from other donors' samples.

The chain joins TRBV7-6 to TRBJ2-1; D uncertain. CDR3 length: 13 amino acids. V was cut by 6 bases and J by 8 bases, with 14 bases left in between. Germline V gene data show CDR1 as SGHVS and CDR2 as FNYEAQ. CDR3 bases: TGTGCCAGCAGTACCAGTACGGTGGATGAGCAGTTCTTC. Its translation: CASSTSTVDEQFF.

This chain joins TRBV6-1 and TRBJ2-7, with 12 bases lining up with TRBD1. CDR3 size: 15 residues. J gave up 3 bases and V 6 bases, and 6 bases lay outside the gene matches. CDR1 MNHNS and CDR2 SASEGT come from the germline V gene. The CDR3 reads CASRAGTGGGYEQYF. The DNA of the CDR3 is TGTGCCAGCAGGGCCGGGACAGGGGGCGGCTACGAGCAGTACTTC.

A few counts support this clonotype. V usage is TRBV7-8 and J usage is TRBJ1-5, with D perhaps matching TRBD1 (5 bases). Germline V gene lookup returns CDR1 SGHVS and CDR2 FQNEAQ. This CDR3 spans 15 amino acids. Trimming took off 1 base at V and 4 bases at J, with 11 bases between the two ends. CDR3: CASSLGTGVNQPQHF. The CDR3 DNA reads as TGTGCCAGCAGCTTAGGAACAGGCGTTAATCAGCCCCAGCATTTT.

The chain links TRBV6-1 to TRBJ2-2; D might be TRBD1 or TRBD2, each matching 5 bases. The CDR3 loop spans 12 amino acids. The V and J ends lost 7 bases and 6 bases respectively, with 9 bases between them. Germline V lookup: CDR1 MNHNS, CDR2 SASEGT. The CDR3 is CASNGGPGELFF. The DNA for the CDR3 is TGTGCCAGCAATGGGGGTCCCGGGGAGCTGTTTTTT.

The chain links TRBV7-2 to TRBJ2-3; tentatively, D is TRBD2 (6 bases). V lost 5 bases to trimming and J lost 6 bases, with 18 bases between them. The length of the CDR3 is 15 residues. The V gene's germline CDR1 is SGHTA and CDR2 FQGNSA. As DNA, the CDR3 is TGTGCCAGCAGCCAGGGCTCCATTGGGGGGGATACGCAGTATTTT. This encodes CASSQGSIGGDTQYF.

The chain is built from TRBV7-3 and TRBJ1-2; perhaps TRBD1 as D (5 bases). V was clipped by 4 bases and J by 0 bases, with 12 bases between them. CDR1 and CDR2 (germline): SGHTA, FQGTGA. This CDR3 comprises 15 residues. CDR3 region: CASSSNEGPNYGYTF. CDR3 bases: TGTGCCAGCAGCTCGAACGAGGGACCTAACTATGGCTACACCTTC.

The V and J genes are TRBV6-2 or TRBV6-3 and TRBJ2-5, with TRBD1 matching 8 bases. The CDR3 is 13 residues long. Per germline, CDR1 MNHEY and CDR2 SVGEGT. Trimming at V came to 6 bases and at J to 5 bases, leaving 5 bases not matched to a gene. CDR3 sequence reads: CASREDRDETQYF. The DNA for the CDR3 is TGTGCCAGCAGGGAGGACAGGGATGAGACCCAGTACTTC.

This chain joins TRBV7-2 and TRBJ2-2; 10 bases agree with TRBD2. After removal of 6 bases from V and 6 bases from J, the junction contained 7 bases not matched to a gene. CDR1 is SGHTA and CDR2 is FQGNSA in the germline V gene. CDR3 length: 15 residues. CDR3 protein: CASSRSGGRSGELFF. The CDR3 nucleotides read TGTGCCAGCAGTCGTAGCGGGGGGCGGTCCGGGGAGCTGTTTTTT.

The chain links TRBV12-3 or TRBV12-4 to TRBJ2-7; 9 bases are a match to TRBD2. The CDR3 spans 15 residues. The junction had 8 bases not matched to a gene; V was cut back by 8 bases and J by 0 bases. Written as DNA, the CDR3 is TGTGCCAGCGGAGCTTCTAGCGGGACCTCCTACGAGCAGTACTTC. Its translation: CASGASSGTSYEQYF.

The rearrangement joins TRBV4-1 to TRBJ2-1; 10 bases agree with TRBD2. The CDR3 has 15 amino acids. The V and J ends lost 4 bases and 7 bases, in that order; junction bases with no gene match: 7. Germline V gene sequence: CDR1 MGHRA, CDR2 YSYEKL. CDR3 protein: CASSLSAGGPNEQFF. Written as DNA, the CDR3 is TGCGCCAGCAGCCTGTCAGCGGGGGGGCCAAATGAGCAGTTCTTC.

V usage is TRBV19 and J usage is TRBJ1-1; no clear D. V was trimmed by 5 bases and J by 4 bases, leaving 8 bases between them. Germline lookup yields CDR1 LNHDA and CDR2 SQIVND (reference sequence). This CDR3 has 12 residues. This CDR3 reads CASSVGSTEAFF. The CDR3 DNA reads TGTGCCAGTAGTGTGGGATCCACTGAAGCTTTCTTT.

The rearrangement uses TRBV5-6 and TRBJ2-7, with a possible D match to TRBD1 (6 bases). The germline V and J ends were trimmed by 5 bases and 1 base, with 16 bases remaining between them. The CDR3 extends over 15 amino acids. Germline V lookup: CDR1 SGHDT, CDR2 YYEEEE. CDR3 loop: CASRWVWGPSYEQYF. The CDR3 nucleotides are TGTGCCAGCAGATGGGTTTGGGGGCCTTCCTACGAGCAGTACTTC.

This clonotype has a handful of counts. This chain links TRBV7-2 with TRBJ2-7; tentatively, D is TRBD2 (5 bases). Germline lookup yields CDR1 SGHTA and CDR2 FQGNSA. Between the trimmed V and J ends, which lost 5 bases and 2 bases, there was a span of 22 bases. This CDR3 comprises 17 residues. The CDR3 here is CASSPPGPGRETYEQYF. CDR3 nucleotide sequence: TGTGCCAGCAGCCCCCCCGGACCCGGACGGGAAACCTACGAGCAGTACTTC. The full variable domain, with the rest looked up from reference TRBV7-2 and TRBJ2-7, is GAGVSQSPSNKVTEKGKDVELRCDPISGHTALYWYRQSLGQGLEFLIYFQGNSAPDKSGLPSDRFSAERTGGSVSTLTIQRTQQEDSAVYLCASSPPGPGRETYEQYFGPGTRLTVT.

This sequence joins TRBV27 and TRBJ2-6, with no clear D. The CDR3 runs to 15 residues. Germline values: CDR1 MNHEY, CDR2 SMNVEV (reference sequence). Trimming left V 9 bases short and J 1 base short, with 13 bases between. The CDR3 here is CASYNPASGANVLTF. Written as DNA, the CDR3 is TGTGCCAGTTATAATCCAGCTTCTGGGGCCAACGTCCTGACTTTC. Full variable domain (rest looked up from reference TRBV27 and TRBJ2-6): EAQVTQNPRYLITVTGKKLTVTCSQNMNHEYMSWYRQDPGLGLRQIYYSMNVEVTDKGDVPEGYKVSRKEKRNFPLILESPSPNQTSLYFCASYNPASGANVLTFGAGSRLTVL.

The gene calls are TRBV7-2 and TRBJ2-5; 14 bases agree with TRBD2. J lost 7 bases, V lost 6 bases, and 10 bases had no gene match. Looked up from germline, CDR1 is SGHTA and CDR2 is FQGNSA. There are 16 residues in the CDR3. The CDR3 is CASRPTSGGAFATQYF. CDR3 DNA sequence: TGTGCCAGCAGGCCGACTAGCGGGGGGGCATTTGCGACCCAGTACTTC.

In its sample, this clonotype was seen a few times. This chain links TRBV20-1 with TRBJ1-1; unclear D gene. Deletions cut 3 bases from V and 4 bases from J, with 15 bases between. The CDR3 runs to 14 residues. CDR1 DFQATT and CDR2 SNEGSKA come from the germline V gene (reference sequence). CDR3 amino acids: CSASDNEGVTEAFF. The DNA of the CDR3 is TGCAGTGCTAGCGATAACGAGGGCGTCACTGAAGCTTTCTTT.

This rearrangement joins TRBV6-2 or TRBV6-3 to TRBJ2-1, with a tentative D call TRBD1 (5 bases). From germline, CDR1 is MNHEY and CDR2 SVGEGT. Trimming stripped 5 bases from V and 6 bases from J, with 8 bases between. The CDR3 consists of 12 residues. CDR3: CASSLDSNEQFF. DNA of the CDR3: TGTGCCAGCAGTCTCGACAGCAATGAGCAGTTCTTC.

The chain uses TRBV6-8 and TRBJ2-7, with 8 nucleotides matching TRBD2. CDR1 MNHGY and CDR2 SAAAGT come from the germline V gene. V was pared by 0 bases and J by 0 bases, with 1 base of the junction left unmatched. The CDR3 loop spans 15 amino acids. DNA for the CDR3: TGTGCCAGCAGTTACTCAAGCGGGGGCTCCTACGAGCAGTACTTC. Protein product: CASSYSSGGSYEQYF.

In this sample, this clonotype turned up a few times. The rearrangement joins TRBV7-9 to TRBJ1-6, with 9 bases matching TRBD1. Germline-derived CDR1 and CDR2 are SEHNR and FQNEAQ (reference sequence). The J segment lost 10 bases and the V segment lost 5 bases, leaving 18 bases of the junction unmatched. CDR3 size: 18 residues. The CDR3 DNA follows: TGTGCCAGCAGCCCTTTATCGGAGGCCGGGACAGGGAACTCACCCCTCCACTTT. Translating gives CASSPLSEAGTGNSPLHF.

The CDR3 coding sequence is TGTGCCAGCAGCCCAAGAGCAACAGGGGATGGAGAGACCCAGTACTTC. Residues: CASSPRATGDGETQYF. The chain carries TRBV7-9 and TRBJ2-5, with TRBD1 matching over 7 bases. This CDR3 spans 16 amino acids. CDR1 is SEHNR, CDR2 FQNEAQ, per germline (reference sequence). Trimming cost V 5 bases and J 4 bases; bases outside gene matches: 13.

J is TRBJ2-2 and V is TRBV19; TRBD1 agrees at 12 bases. CDR1 and CDR2 (germline): LNHDA, SQIVND (reference sequence). The CDR3 sequence is 17 residues long. Trimming at V came to 2 bases and at J to 5 bases, leaving 6 bases not matched to a gene. The CDR3 DNA is TGTGCCAGTAGTATACTAGAGGGACAGGGGGCTACCGGGGAGCTGTTTTTT. Translating it yields CASSILEGQGATGELFF.

There are a few counts of this clonotype. The V and J genes are TRBV7-2 and TRBJ1-3, with D possibly matching TRBD1 (5 bases). The CDR3 has 17 residues. Germline V gives CDR1 SGHTA, CDR2 FQGNSA. With 2 bases removed from V and 0 bases from J, the gap between germline ends came to 14 bases. For the CDR3, the DNA is TGTGCCAGCAGCTTAACCCACACAGGACACTCTGGAAACACCATATATTTT. Amino acid sequence: CASSLTHTGHSGNTIYF.

The V call is TRBV5-6, the J call TRBJ1-6; D is perhaps TRBD1 (6 bases). Trimming removed 1 base from V and 19 bases from J, with 21 bases in between. This CDR3 is built from 14 residues. Germline lookup yields CDR1 SGHDT and CDR2 YYEEEE. The CDR3 DNA sequence: TGTGCCAGCAGCTTGTCCCCGCCAGGGGCGGAGGTTCACTTT. Translated: CASSLSPPGAEVHF.

The gene calls are TRBV6-2 or TRBV6-3 and TRBJ2-5; 15 bases agree with TRBD2. In germline, CDR1 is MNHEY, CDR2 SVGEGT. CDR3 length equals 19 residues. Trimming took 2 bases from V and 6 from J; bases not matched to a gene: 13. The CDR3 DNA reads as TGTGCCAGCAGTTACAACGTGCACCGGACTAGCGGGGGGGCGAAGACCCAGTACTTC. It codes for CASSYNVHRTSGGAKTQYF.

The CDR3 DNA reads as TGTGCCAGCAGCTTAGCTGGCGGACCTTCTACGTCCTACGAGCAGTACTTC. Protein: CASSLAGGPSTSYEQYF. The chain carries TRBV7-2 and TRBJ2-7; no definite D call. V dropped 0 bases and J dropped 1 base, with 16 bases sitting between them. The CDR3 length is 17 residues. Germline CDR1 reads SGHTA; CDR2 reads FQGNSA. The variable domain in full, with the rest retrieved from reference TRBV7-2 and TRBJ2-7, is GAGVSQSPSNKVTEKGKDVELRCDPISGHTALYWYRQSLGQGLEFLIYFQGNSAPDKSGLPSDRFSAERTGGSVSTLTIQRTQQEDSAVYLCASSLAGGPSTSYEQYFGPGTRLTVT.